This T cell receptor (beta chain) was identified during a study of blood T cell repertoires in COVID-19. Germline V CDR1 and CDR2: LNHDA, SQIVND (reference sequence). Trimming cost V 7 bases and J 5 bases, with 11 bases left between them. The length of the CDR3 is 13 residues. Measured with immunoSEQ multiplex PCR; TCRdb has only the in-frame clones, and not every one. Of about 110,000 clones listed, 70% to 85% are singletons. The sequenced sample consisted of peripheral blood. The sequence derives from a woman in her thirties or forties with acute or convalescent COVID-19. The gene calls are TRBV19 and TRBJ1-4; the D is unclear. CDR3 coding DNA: TGTGCCAGTAACCGGGGTGGGAATGAAAAACTGTTTTTT. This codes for CASNRGGNEKLFF.